The rows below give T cell receptor beta chains drawn from one sample of a study of T-cell reconstitution after alpha-beta-depleted transplantation in children. TCRdb re-analysed the PCR reads in MiXCR, keeping a single row per CDR3 protein. The table includes about a million distinct CDR3 sequences, roughly 31% detected once. The source material was PBMCs, mostly from graft donor cells, sampled 360 days after TCRalphabeta/CD19-depleted stem cell transplant. Receptors originate from a boy in the first two years of life who had a stem cell transplant for SCID, so the T cells may come from the graft donor. Each CDR3 is given with its conserved first and last residue. A D gene is named only where the DNA matches it firmly. Clone size, where shown, is once, few, many, or a class for clones that have expanded.

abundance: .
d_gene: TRBD2
j_gene: TRBJ2-7
v_gene: TRBV4-2
CDR3nt: TGTGCCAGCAGCCAAGATTTGGGACTAGCCGGCGAGCAGTACTTC
CDR3aa: CASSQDLGLAGEQYF

abundance: .
d_gene: .
j_gene: TRBJ2-6
v_gene: TRBV12-3/TRBV12-4
CDR3nt: TGTGCCAGCAGTTTTGGTCTAGCTGGGGCCAACGTCCTGACTTTC
CDR3aa: CASSFGLAGANVLTF

abundance: .
d_gene: .
j_gene: TRBJ1-5
v_gene: TRBV24-1
CDR3nt: TGTGCCACCAGTGACCGGGAAGACAGGTATCAGCCCCAGCATTTT
CDR3aa: CATSDREDRYQPQHF

abundance: .
d_gene: TRBD2
j_gene: TRBJ2-2
v_gene: TRBV5-1
CDR3nt: TGCGCCAGCAGCTGGGGGGGACCCAACACCGGGGAGCTGTTTTTT
CDR3aa: CASSWGGPNTGELFF

abundance: few
d_gene: TRBD2
j_gene: TRBJ2-3
v_gene: TRBV5-1
CDR3nt: TGCGCCAGCAGCTTGCGCCTAGCGGGTTTTTCTAGCACAGATACGCAGTATTTT
CDR3aa: CASSLRLAGFSSTDTQYF

abundance: few
d_gene: .
j_gene: TRBJ1-6
v_gene: TRBV2
CDR3nt: TGTGCCAGCATACCCGGACCCCGTGGTTCACCCCTCCACTTT
CDR3aa: CASIPGPRGSPLHF

abundance: .
d_gene: TRBD2
j_gene: TRBJ2-1
v_gene: TRBV4-3
CDR3nt: TGCGCCAGCAGCCAACCCCCTAGCGGGGGGGAACTCAATGAGCAGTTCTTC
CDR3aa: CASSQPPSGGELNEQFF

abundance: .
d_gene: .
j_gene: TRBJ2-3
v_gene: TRBV5-1
CDR3nt: TGCGCCAGCAGCGAAATAGACAGGTCCACAGATACGCAGTATTTT
CDR3aa: CASSEIDRSTDTQYF

abundance: .
d_gene: .
j_gene: TRBJ1-5
v_gene: TRBV7-2
CDR3nt: TGTGCCAGCAGCTTTTCAGGGCATAGCAATCAGCCCCAGCATTTT
CDR3aa: CASSFSGHSNQPQHF

abundance: once
d_gene: .
j_gene: TRBJ2-5
v_gene: TRBV27
CDR3nt: TGTGCCAGCAGAAGTAGGGTTAGGGATGAGACCCAGTACTTC
CDR3aa: CASRSRVRDETQYF

abundance: .
d_gene: TRBD2
j_gene: TRBJ2-1
v_gene: TRBV20-1
CDR3nt: TGCAGTGCTAGCGCACCACTAGCGGGGTCCTACAATGAGCAGTTCTTC
CDR3aa: CSASAPLAGSYNEQFF

abundance: .
d_gene: TRBD1
j_gene: TRBJ2-1
v_gene: TRBV13
CDR3nt: TGTGCCAGCAGCTTAGGCTACAGGGGGACAAACAATGAGCAGTTCTTC
CDR3aa: CASSLGYRGTNNEQFF

abundance: .
d_gene: .
j_gene: TRBJ1-4
v_gene: TRBV28
CDR3nt: TGTGCCAGCAGTTATACAGGGACATATGAAAAACTGTTTTTT
CDR3aa: CASSYTGTYEKLFF

abundance: .
d_gene: .
j_gene: TRBJ2-1
v_gene: TRBV12-3/TRBV12-4
CDR3nt: TGTGCCAGCATAGAGACAGTTTGGATGGATGAGCAGTTCTTC
CDR3aa: CASIETVWMDEQFF

abundance: once
d_gene: .
j_gene: TRBJ2-7
v_gene: TRBV7-7
CDR3nt: TGTGCCAGCAGCTCTAATGACAGGAAGTTGCCCTACGAGCAGTACTTC
CDR3aa: CASSSNDRKLPYEQYF

abundance: few
d_gene: .
j_gene: TRBJ1-5
v_gene: TRBV6-1
CDR3nt: TGTGCCAGCAAAGAATCGGGTCTTAATCAGCCCCAGCATTTT
CDR3aa: CASKESGLNQPQHF

abundance: few
d_gene: .
j_gene: TRBJ2-5
v_gene: TRBV5-6
CDR3nt: TGTGCCAGCAGCCCGCGGAGGGAGTCCAAGACCCAGTACTTC
CDR3aa: CASSPRRESKTQYF

abundance: .
d_gene: TRBD1
j_gene: TRBJ2-3
v_gene: TRBV29-1
CDR3nt: TGCAGCGTTGAGGGTGGGACAGCTACAGATACGCAGTATTTT
CDR3aa: CSVEGGTATDTQYF

abundance: .
d_gene: .
j_gene: TRBJ1-1
v_gene: TRBV7-2
CDR3nt: TGTGCCAGCAGCTTAGCCCAGACAGTGAACACTGAAGCTTTCTTT
CDR3aa: CASSLAQTVNTEAFF

abundance: few
d_gene: .
j_gene: TRBJ2-7
v_gene: TRBV20-1
CDR3nt: TGCAGTGCTAGAGATAAGGTGGACCCCTACGAGCAGTACTTC
CDR3aa: CSARDKVDPYEQYF

abundance: .
d_gene: TRBD1
j_gene: TRBJ1-4
v_gene: TRBV5-6
CDR3nt: TGTGCCAGCAGCCGACGGGACAGACCTAATGAAAAACTGTTTTTT
CDR3aa: CASSRRDRPNEKLFF

abundance: .
d_gene: .
j_gene: TRBJ2-5
v_gene: TRBV2
CDR3nt: TGTGCCAGCAAGACACGGGGCTCCCAGTACTTC
CDR3aa: CASKTRGSQYF

abundance: .
d_gene: TRBD2
j_gene: TRBJ2-3
v_gene: TRBV20-1
CDR3nt: TGCAGTGCTTATGATAGCGGGGGGGCCAAGGATACGCAGTATTTT
CDR3aa: CSAYDSGGAKDTQYF

abundance: few
d_gene: .
j_gene: TRBJ2-2
v_gene: TRBV5-1
CDR3nt: TGCGCCAGCAGCTTGGCCCAGGAAGACACCGGGGAGCTGTTTTTT
CDR3aa: CASSLAQEDTGELFF

abundance: .
d_gene: .
j_gene: TRBJ2-2
v_gene: TRBV5-1
CDR3nt: TGCGCCAGCAGCTTGGGAAGTCCCATCACCGGGGAGCTGTTTTTT
CDR3aa: CASSLGSPITGELFF

abundance: .
d_gene: TRBD2
j_gene: TRBJ2-1
v_gene: TRBV18
CDR3nt: TGTGCCAGCTCACCACAGGGAAGCGGGGGGCCCAATGAGCAGTTCTTC
CDR3aa: CASSPQGSGGPNEQFF

abundance: .
d_gene: TRBD2
j_gene: TRBJ2-1
v_gene: TRBV7-9
CDR3nt: TGTGCCCGCGGGGGGGATTCCTACAATGAGCAGTTCTTC
CDR3aa: CARGGDSYNEQFF

abundance: many
d_gene: TRBD1
j_gene: TRBJ2-1
v_gene: TRBV6-1
CDR3nt: TGTGCCAGTTCCCGGGACAGGGAGGTGGGTGAGCAGTTCTTC
CDR3aa: CASSRDREVGEQFF

abundance: few
d_gene: TRBD2
j_gene: TRBJ2-3
v_gene: TRBV12-3/TRBV12-4
CDR3nt: TGTGCCAGCAGTTTAGGACTAGCGGGGCCGCAAAAGTATTTT
CDR3aa: CASSLGLAGPQKYF

abundance: .
d_gene: TRBD2
j_gene: TRBJ2-1
v_gene: TRBV9
CDR3nt: TGTGCCAGCAGCGTATGGGGGGGTGACAATGAGCAGTTCTTC
CDR3aa: CASSVWGGDNEQFF

abundance: .
d_gene: .
j_gene: TRBJ2-1
v_gene: TRBV9
CDR3nt: TGTGCCAGCACTGGGGGGGGGCACTCCTACAATGAGCAGTTCTTC
CDR3aa: CASTGGGHSYNEQFF

abundance: .
d_gene: .
j_gene: TRBJ1-5
v_gene: TRBV5-1
CDR3nt: TGCGCCAGCAGCGACGGGGGCGGAAATCAGCCCCAGCATTTT
CDR3aa: CASSDGGGNQPQHF

abundance: few
d_gene: .
j_gene: TRBJ2-3
v_gene: TRBV5-1
CDR3nt: TGCGCCAGCAGCCGTGTTCGGACACAGAACACAGATACGCAGTATTTT
CDR3aa: CASSRVRTQNTDTQYF

abundance: .
d_gene: .
j_gene: TRBJ1-4
v_gene: TRBV5-1
CDR3nt: TGCGCCAGCAGCTTGAAGTGGGCGGAAGAAAAACTGTTTTTT
CDR3aa: CASSLKWAEEKLFF

abundance: few
d_gene: .
j_gene: TRBJ2-3
v_gene: TRBV5-1
CDR3nt: TGCGCCAGCAGCTTGGGTCCGGGGCTAGGTGGAGATACGCAGTATTTT
CDR3aa: CASSLGPGLGGDTQYF

abundance: few
d_gene: .
j_gene: TRBJ2-3
v_gene: TRBV6-2/TRBV6-3
CDR3nt: TGTGCCAGCATGTCCAGCGAGATGAGCACAGATACGCAGTATTTT
CDR3aa: CASMSSEMSTDTQYF

abundance: few
d_gene: .
j_gene: TRBJ1-2
v_gene: TRBV10-3
CDR3nt: TGTGCCATCGCCGACCTTGACAGGCATGGCTACACCTTC
CDR3aa: CAIADLDRHGYTF

abundance: .
d_gene: .
j_gene: TRBJ1-2
v_gene: TRBV24-1
CDR3nt: TGTGCCACCAGTGATTCACGACGGAGATATGGCTACACCTTC
CDR3aa: CATSDSRRRYGYTF

abundance: few
d_gene: .
j_gene: TRBJ2-3
v_gene: TRBV13
CDR3nt: TGTGCCAGCACCCCGGGACACAACACAGATACGCAGTATTTT
CDR3aa: CASTPGHNTDTQYF

abundance: .
d_gene: .
j_gene: TRBJ2-1
v_gene: TRBV3-1
CDR3nt: TGTGCCAGCAGCCAAGTTACTAGCCGACGCTCCTACAATGAGCAGTTCTTC
CDR3aa: CASSQVTSRRSYNEQFF

abundance: few
d_gene: .
j_gene: TRBJ2-3
v_gene: TRBV4-3
CDR3nt: TGCGCCAGCAGCCAAGATCGCACAGGGAAAGTCACAGATACGCAGTATTTT
CDR3aa: CASSQDRTGKVTDTQYF

abundance: .
d_gene: TRBD1
j_gene: TRBJ1-2
v_gene: TRBV5-1
CDR3nt: TGCGCCAGCAGCTCGACAGGGGGAATAAGCTATGGCTACACCTTC
CDR3aa: CASSSTGGISYGYTF